This TCR beta chain was captured by sequencing in a study of cytomegalovirus exposure and HLA in healthy donors. Study-level background: It was reported in a later analysis that the same platform had been used for the 110 or so validation repertoires as for the approximately 730 first-cohort repertoires.

Study results and caveats: High sensitivity and specificity were reportedly achieved when the classifier diagnosed cytomegalovirus status.

This clone is a singleton in its sample. Its antigen is undetermined. The CDR3 contains 13 residues. Trimming stripped 2 bases from V and 6 bases from J, with 9 bases between. The germline CDR1 and CDR2 sequences are SGHKS and YYEKEE (reference sequence). Assay used: immunoSEQ multiplex PCR; TCRdb lists only in-frame clones, some missing. The table records a few hundred thousand clones, 88% of them present only once. Separate from the approximately 670-subject first cohort was the approximately 110-subject validation cohort, to which the donors belonged. Sequencing was performed on PBMCs. The source of this sequence is a woman between 18 and 30 years old in good health and CMV-seronegative. The rearrangement joins TRBV5-5 to TRBJ2-1; possible D gene TRBD1, 5 bases. The DNA of the CDR3 is TGTGCCAGCAGCTTCGACAGCCTCAATGAGCAGTTCTTC. It translates to CASSFDSLNEQFF.